Below are 9 T cell receptor beta chains sequenced from a single sample in a study of T cell repertoires in cytomegalovirus infection. TCRdb called the reads again in MiXCR, with one record for every CDR3 protein. The sample has a few hundred thousand distinct CDR3 sequences; around 8.7% are singletons. Sequenced material: PBMCs. The receptor set was obtained from a human donor in good health (CMV status not recorded). Some clones in this sample may be carry-over from other donors' samples.

This clonotype was seen a handful of times. This chain links TRBV28 with TRBJ1-2, with unresolved D. The germline V and J ends were trimmed by 9 bases and 7 bases, with 21 bases remaining between them. The CDR3 spans 14 residues. CDR1 MDHEN and CDR2 SYDVKM come from the germline V gene. The CDR3 spells CASGPDGLWFGYTF. The CDR3 nucleotides read TGTGCCAGTGGCCCGGACGGGTTATGGTTTGGCTACACCTTC.

This clonotype has at least ten counts. The chain uses TRBV27 and TRBJ1-2, with 9 nucleotides matching TRBD1. This CDR3 is 17 amino acids long. Trimming removed 7 bases from V and 8 bases from J; junction bases left unmatched: 20. The germline gives CDR1 MNHEY, CDR2 SMNVEV (reference sequence). The CDR3 DNA sequence: TGTGCCAGCACCACGGGAATAGGGACAGGGAACGCTAGAGGCTACACCTTC. Its protein product is CASTTGIGTGNARGYTF.

This clonotype was detected ten times or more. The chain combines TRBV7-2 with TRBJ2-7; 7 nucleotides align to TRBD1. The CDR3 is 14 residues long. J gave up 2 bases and V 5 bases, and 6 bases lay outside the gene matches. Germline lookup yields CDR1 SGHTA and CDR2 FQGNSA. The CDR3: CASSHRGQPYEQYF. The CDR3 region has the DNA TGTGCCAGCAGCCACCGGGGACAGCCCTACGAGCAGTACTTC.

At least ten counts were recorded for this clonotype. The chain recombines TRBV11-2 with TRBJ1-2; D not certain. V was clipped by 5 bases and J by 1 base, with 8 bases between them. CDR1 and CDR2 (germline): SGHAT, FQNNGV. This CDR3 is built from 13 residues. CDR3 in DNA: TGTGCCAGCAGCACGCTCTTTAACTATGGCTACACCTTC. Its translation: CASSTLFNYGYTF. The variable domain in full, completed from reference TRBV11-2 and TRBJ1-2, reads EAGVAQSPRYKIIEKRQSVAFWCNPISGHATLYWYQQILGQGPKLLIQFQNNGVVDDSQLPKDRFSAERLKGVDSTLKIQPAKLEDSAVYLCASSTLFNYGYTFGSGTRLTVV.

This clonotype occurred many times. The chain combines TRBV5-5 with TRBJ2-1; D perhaps matches TRBD2 (5 bases). The V gene lost 0 bases and the J gene lost 2 bases, with 12 bases spanning the gap. The germline gives CDR1 SGHKS, CDR2 YYEKEE (reference sequence). This CDR3 spans 16 amino acids. The CDR3 DNA reads TGTGCCAGCAGCTTGGATGGGAGTCCGACCTACAATGAGCAGTTCTTC. This sequence encodes CASSLDGSPTYNEQFF.

This chain joins TRBV10-3 and TRBJ1-5, with 7 bases lining up with TRBD1. CDR1 and CDR2 from the germline V gene are ENHRY and SYGVKD. The CDR3 consists of 14 residues. Unmatched junction bases numbered 3, after V lost 4 bases and J lost 3 bases. The CDR3 DNA is TGTGCCATCAGTGGACAGGGAATCAATCAGCCCCAGCATTTT. Its translation: CAISGQGINQPQHF.

This clonotype was recorded many times. The chain uses TRBV7-8 and TRBJ1-5; the D gene is possibly TRBD1 (5 bases). Germline values: CDR1 SGHVS, CDR2 FQNEAQ. The CDR3 runs to 14 residues. Trimming shortened V by 0 bases and J by 4 bases, and 7 bases separated the two germline ends. The CDR3 DNA reads as TGTGCCAGCAGCTTAGCCGGGGCTAATCAGCCCCAGCATTTT. It yields the protein CASSLAGANQPQHF.

This clonotype was observed a few times. This sequence joins TRBV20-1 and TRBJ2-6; a possible D gene is TRBD1 (6 bases). Trimming shortened V by 0 bases and J by 0 bases, and 6 bases separated the two germline ends. This CDR3 has 15 amino acids. Germline V gene lookup returns CDR1 DFQATT and CDR2 SNEGSKA (reference sequence). The CDR3: CSARDRGSGANVLTF. CDR3 DNA sequence: TGCAGTGCTAGAGACAGGGGCTCTGGGGCCAACGTCCTGACTTTC.

This clonotype showed up many times. The chain carries TRBV7-3 and TRBJ2-3, with a weak D call TRBD1 (6 bases). V shed 0 bases and J shed 0 bases, with 19 bases lying between them. Germline CDR1 is SGHTA and CDR2 is FQGTGA. The CDR3 has 19 residues. This CDR3 reads CASSLTPRSGHKSTDTQYF. DNA for the CDR3: TGTGCCAGCAGCTTAACGCCCCGCTCGGGACACAAAAGCACAGATACGCAGTATTTT. The whole variable domain, filled in from reference TRBV7-3 and TRBJ2-3, reads GAGVSQTPSNKVTEKGKYVELRCDPISGHTALYWYRQSLGQGPEFLIYFQGTGAADDSGLPNDRFFAVRPEGSVSTLKIQRTERGDSAVYLCASSLTPRSGHKSTDTQYFGPGTRLTVL.